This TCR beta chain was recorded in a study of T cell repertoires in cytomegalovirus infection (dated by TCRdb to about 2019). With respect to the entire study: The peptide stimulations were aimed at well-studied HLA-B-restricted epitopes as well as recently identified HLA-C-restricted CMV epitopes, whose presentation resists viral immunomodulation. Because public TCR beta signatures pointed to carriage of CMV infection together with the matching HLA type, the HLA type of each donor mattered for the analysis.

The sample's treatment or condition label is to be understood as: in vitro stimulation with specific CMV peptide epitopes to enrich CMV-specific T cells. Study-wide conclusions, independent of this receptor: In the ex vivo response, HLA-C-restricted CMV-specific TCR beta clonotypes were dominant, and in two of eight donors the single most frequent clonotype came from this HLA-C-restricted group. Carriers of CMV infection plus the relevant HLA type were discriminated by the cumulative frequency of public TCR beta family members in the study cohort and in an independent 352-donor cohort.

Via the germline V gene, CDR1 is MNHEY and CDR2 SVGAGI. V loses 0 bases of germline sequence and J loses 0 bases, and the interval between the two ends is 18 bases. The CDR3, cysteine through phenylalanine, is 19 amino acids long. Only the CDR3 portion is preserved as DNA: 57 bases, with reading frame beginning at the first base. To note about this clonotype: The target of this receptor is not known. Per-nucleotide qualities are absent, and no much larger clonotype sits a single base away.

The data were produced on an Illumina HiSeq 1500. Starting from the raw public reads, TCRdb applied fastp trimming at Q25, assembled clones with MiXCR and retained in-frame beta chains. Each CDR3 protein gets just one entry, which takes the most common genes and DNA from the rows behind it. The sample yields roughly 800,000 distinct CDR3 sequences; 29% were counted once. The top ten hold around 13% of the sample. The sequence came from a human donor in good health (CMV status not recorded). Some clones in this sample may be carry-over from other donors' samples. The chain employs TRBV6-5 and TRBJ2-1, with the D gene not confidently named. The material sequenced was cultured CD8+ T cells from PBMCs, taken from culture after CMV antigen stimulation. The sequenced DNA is TGTGCCAGCAGTTACTCGTCCAGGAGTACCCTAAGCTCCTACAATGAGCAGTTCTTC. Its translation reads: CASSYSSRSTLSSYNEQFF.